One and the same sample provided the 23 T cell receptor beta chains below, sequenced in a study of cytotoxic CD8 clonotypes in ibrutinib-treated CLL. TCRdb's table, derived via immunoSEQ multiplex PCR, lists solely in-frame clones and lacks some. This table has about 140,000 clones, approximately 80% appearing once. The sequencing here drew on PBMCs, taken after 24 months of ibrutinib treatment. The receptor source for this set is a human donor with chronic lymphocytic leukemia.

This chain connects TRBV30 to TRBJ2-3; possible D gene TRBD2, 6 bases. Trimming removed 7 bases at V and 3 bases at J, with 8 bases between. CDR1 is GTSNPN and CDR2 is SVGIG in the germline V gene (reference sequence). There are 11 residues in the CDR3. The CDR3 spells CASGGTDTQYF. The CDR3 coding sequence is TGTGCCTCCGGAGGGACAGATACGCAGTATTTT.

V usage is TRBV18 and J usage is TRBJ2-7, with 8 bases lining up with TRBD1. The CDR3 is 14 amino acids. V shed 4 bases and J 2 bases; nucleotides not matched to a gene: 4. Germline lookup yields CDR1 KGHSH and CDR2 LQKENI. The CDR3 loop reads CASSRDRLAYEQYF. DNA for the CDR3: TGTGCCAGCTCACGGGACAGGTTAGCCTACGAGCAGTACTTC.

The chain is built from TRBV7-2 and TRBJ1-4; TRBD1 might be the D (5 bases). This CDR3 comprises 15 residues. Germline V gene lookup returns CDR1 SGHTA and CDR2 FQGNSA. Trimming removed 4 bases from V and 5 bases from J, with 14 bases in between. The CDR3 DNA follows: TGTGCCAGCAGCTCCCAATGGGGGAGGAATGAAAAACTGTTTTTT. Encoded protein: CASSSQWGRNEKLFF.

The sample holds one count of this clone. This chain uses TRBV5-6 with TRBJ1-1; D might be TRBD1 (6 bases). CDR1 and CDR2 (germline): SGHDT, YYEEEE. The ends were cut back, 4 bases at V and 3 bases at J, with 16 bases in the middle. The CDR3 length is 15 residues. CDR3 in amino acids: CASSTERQDHTEAFF. The CDR3 DNA reads as TGTGCCAGCAGCACCGAGCGACAGGATCACACTGAAGCTTTCTTT.

The rearrangement links TRBV27 to TRBJ2-7, with 9 bases aligning to TRBD2. The junction had 3 bases not matched to a gene; V was cut back by 1 base and J by 2 bases. CDR1 MNHEY and CDR2 SMNVEV come from the germline V gene (reference sequence). The length of the CDR3 is 15 residues. The CDR3 reads CASSLLREGPYEQYF. CDR3 nucleotides: TGTGCCAGCAGTTTATTGCGGGAGGGCCCCTACGAGCAGTACTTC.

The chain has TRBV28 and TRBJ1-2; D is unclear. V was pared by 6 bases and J by 4 bases, with 9 bases between. Germline CDR1 reads MDHEN; CDR2 reads SYDVKM. There are 12 residues in the CDR3. CDR3 protein: CASSLDGYGYTF. CDR3 nucleotide sequence: TGTGCCAGCAGCCTCGACGGCTATGGCTACACCTTC.

The V and J genes are TRBV7-3 and TRBJ2-3; D remains ambiguous. The V gene lost 5 bases and the J gene lost 4 bases, with 13 bases spanning the gap. This CDR3 spans 14 amino acids. Germline lookup yields CDR1 SGHTA and CDR2 FQGTGA. CDR3 loop: CASSPDPAADTQYF. CDR3 DNA: TGTGCCAGCAGCCCCGACCCGGCCGCAGATACGCAGTATTTT.

The rearrangement joins TRBV5-1 to TRBJ2-3; D tentatively fits TRBD1 or TRBD2 (5 bases each). The CDR3 length is 15 residues. In germline, CDR1 is SGHRS, CDR2 YFSETQ. Trimming took off 3 bases at V and 2 bases at J, with 13 bases between the two ends. CDR3 residues: CASSSAGTDTDTQYF. The CDR3 coding sequence is TGCGCCAGCAGCTCGGCCGGGACGGACACAGATACGCAGTATTTT.

This clone was detected a few times. V is TRBV9 and J is TRBJ1-4; unclear D gene. The CDR3 spans 12 residues. The germline gives CDR1 SGDLS, CDR2 YYNGEE. V was pared by 0 bases and J by 6 bases, with 3 bases between. CDR3 residues: CASSVADEKLFF. CDR3 DNA: TGTGCCAGCAGCGTAGCCGATGAAAAACTGTTTTTT.

This clone was detected once. The chain has TRBV9 and TRBJ2-3, with 12 bases lining up with TRBD2. The CDR3 is made up of 16 amino acids. Trimming at V came to 3 bases and at J to 2 bases, leaving 4 bases not matched to a gene. The germline CDR1 and CDR2 sequences are SGDLS and YYNGEE. The CDR3 DNA reads as TGTGCCAGCAGCGCCGGACTAGCGGGGCTCACAGATACGCAGTATTTT. It encodes CASSAGLAGLTDTQYF.

The chain employs TRBV7-2 and TRBJ1-5, with D perhaps matching TRBD1 (6 bases). Trimming removed 4 bases at V and 5 bases at J, with 9 bases between. The CDR3 contains 13 residues. Germline V gives CDR1 SGHTA, CDR2 FQGNSA. DNA of the CDR3: TGTGCCAGCAGCTCTCACAGGGATCAGCCCCAGCATTTT. It yields the protein CASSSHRDQPQHF.

The rearrangement uses TRBV7-9 and TRBJ1-1, with D possibly TRBD1 on 5 matching bases. The V gene's germline CDR1 is SEHNR and CDR2 FQNEAQ (reference sequence). There are 12 residues in the CDR3. V was pared by 5 bases and J by 10 bases, with 14 bases between. The CDR3 bases are TGTGCCAGCAGCCCAGGGCCCCTGGGAGCTTTCTTT. This encodes CASSPGPLGAFF.

This clone was picked up many times. The chain is built from TRBV10-3 and TRBJ2-5; possible D gene TRBD2, 6 bases. Germline V lookup: CDR1 ENHRY, CDR2 SYGVKD. This CDR3 comprises 13 residues. Trimming left V 6 bases short and J 4 bases short, with 12 bases between. CDR3 sequence reads: CAIREGLVETQYF. The CDR3 DNA follows: TGTGCCATCAGGGAGGGTCTGGTAGAGACCCAGTACTTC.

The rearrangement links TRBV6-6 to TRBJ1-1, with a possible D match to TRBD1 (5 bases). The CDR3 totals 14 residues. Germline CDR1 MNHNY, CDR2 SVGAGI (reference sequence). V dropped 5 bases and J dropped 6 bases, with 16 bases sitting between them. This chain's CDR3 is CASSGAAPGAEAFF. In DNA form, the CDR3 reads TGTGCCAGCAGTGGGGCCGCCCCGGGGGCTGAAGCTTTCTTT.

The V gene is TRBV9, the J gene TRBJ2-3, with TRBD1 identical over 10 bases. V trimming: 9 bases; J trimming: 6 bases; junction bases outside the gene matches: 7. The CDR3 has 13 amino acids. The germline V gene encodes CDR1 SGDLS and CDR2 YYNGEE. The DNA for the CDR3 is TGTGCCACCTCGACAGGGGGCTTGGATACGCAGTATTTT. Translated: CATSTGGLDTQYF.

V usage is TRBV7-2 and J usage is TRBJ2-6; no definite D call. Between the trimmed V and J ends, which lost 5 bases and 2 bases, there was a span of 4 bases. The CDR3 loop spans 13 amino acids. The germline gives CDR1 SGHTA, CDR2 FQGNSA. CDR3 bases: TGTGCCAGCAGCAACCCTGGGGCCAACGTCCTGACTTTC. Protein product: CASSNPGANVLTF.

This chain uses TRBV2 with TRBJ2-5; D is unclear. Germline V gene lookup returns CDR1 SNHLY and CDR2 FYNNEI. The CDR3 extends over 13 amino acids. V lost 2 bases and J lost 4, with 8 bases in between. As DNA, the CDR3 is TGTGCCAGCAGTGAATCGGCCCGAGAGACCCAGTACTTC. Encoded protein: CASSESARETQYF. Drawing the rest from reference TRBV2 and TRBJ2-5, the complete variable domain is EPEVTQTPSHQVTQMGQEVILRCVPISNHLYFYWYRQILGQKVEFLVSFYNNEISEKSEIFDDQFSVERPDGSNFTLKIRSTKLEDSAMYFCASSESARETQYFGPGTRLLVL.

In this sample, this clone turned up once. The genes are TRBV5-6 and TRBJ2-7, with D possibly being TRBD1 (5 bases). V shed 4 bases and J shed 0 bases, with 20 bases lying between them. This CDR3 spans 17 amino acids. Germline V gene data show CDR1 as SGHDT and CDR2 as YYEEEE. CDR3 bases: TGTGCCAGCAGCCTTGGTACCGTGGGGCCCGGCTCCTACGAGCAGTACTTC. Its translation is CASSLGTVGPGSYEQYF.

V gene TRBV7-6 combines with J gene TRBJ2-7; the D is unclear. CDR3 size: 15 residues. V lost 5 bases, J lost 0 bases, and 14 bases lay in between. The germline V gene has CDR1 SGHVS and CDR2 FNYEAQ. CDR3 DNA sequence: TGTGCCAGCAGCCCCGTGCCCCTCAGCTCCTACGAGCAGTACTTC. It specifies CASSPVPLSSYEQYF.

Regarding this clone: At one end the junction does not follow the germline gene, possibly because of a read error. The chain joins TRBV19 to TRBJ1-5; 8 positions match TRBD1. CDR3 length: 13 amino acids. The germline V gene encodes CDR1 LNHDA and CDR2 SQIVND (reference sequence). As DNA, the CDR3 is TGTGCCAGTAGTATGCGACGGGACAGGCCCGAGCATTTT. This sequence encodes CASSMRRDRPEHF. Full variable domain (missing parts from reference TRBV19 and TRBJ1-5): DGGITQSPKYLFRKEGQNVTLSCEQNLNHDAMYWYRQDPGQGLRLIYYSQIVNDFQKGDIAEGYSVSREKKESFPLTVTSAQKNPTAFYLCASSMRRDRPEHFGDGTRLSIL.

This chain links TRBV7-6 with TRBJ2-1; TRBD2 matches at 12 bases. Germline loops: CDR1 SGHVS, CDR2 FNYEAQ. The CDR3 runs 17 residues. The V and J ends lost 2 bases and 6 bases, in that order; junction bases with no gene match: 8. CDR3 protein: CASSLLAGGPLINEQFF. The DNA of the CDR3 is TGTGCCAGCAGCTTACTAGCGGGAGGGCCTCTTATCAATGAGCAGTTCTTC.

The chain has TRBV20-1 and TRBJ1-2; D gene unclear. The V gene's germline CDR1 is DFQATT and CDR2 SNEGSKA (reference sequence). The CDR3 is made up of 11 amino acids. V lost 6 bases, J lost 8 bases, and 13 bases lay in between. CDR3 bases: TGCAGTGCCACAAACGACGGCGGCTACACCTTC. Its protein product is CSATNDGGYTF.

This sequence joins TRBV7-9 and TRBJ2-3, with 14 bases aligning to TRBD2. The CDR3 runs to 15 residues. CDR1 and CDR2 (germline): SEHNR, FQNEAQ (reference sequence). With V trimmed by 5 bases and J by 6 bases, 4 bases remained unmatched. This CDR3 is CASSRLAGGGDTQYF. CDR3 nucleotides: TGTGCCAGCAGCCGACTAGCGGGAGGGGGGGATACGCAGTATTTT.